This T cell receptor (beta chain) derives from a study of CD8 T cells in ankylosing spondylitis. Study results and limitations: Clones tied to disease were said to be significantly enriched in matched ankylosing spondylitis synovial fluid. Roughly eight highly homologous variants made up a TCR beta motif that seemed to typify ankylosing spondylitis blood.

TCRdb recomputed calls from the 5' RACE reads with MiXCR, one row per CDR3 protein. The data contain about 440,000 distinct CDR3 sequences, roughly 17% of them singletons. This clonotype turned up a few times. Its target is unknown. CDR3 length: 14 residues. Trimming left V 6 bases short and J 3 bases short, with 11 bases between. The germline gives CDR1 SGHAT, CDR2 FQNNGV. The sequence was collected from a male donor with ankylosing spondylitis. The J gene is TRBJ1-4, the V gene TRBV11-2, with D maybe TRBD1 (6 bases). The sequencing sample was made of blood, either unsorted or a sorted T cell fraction (not recorded which). Here the CDR3 DNA reads TGTGCCAGCAGGACAGGTCCGGCTAATGAAAAACTGTTTTTT. Residues: CASRTGPANEKLFF.